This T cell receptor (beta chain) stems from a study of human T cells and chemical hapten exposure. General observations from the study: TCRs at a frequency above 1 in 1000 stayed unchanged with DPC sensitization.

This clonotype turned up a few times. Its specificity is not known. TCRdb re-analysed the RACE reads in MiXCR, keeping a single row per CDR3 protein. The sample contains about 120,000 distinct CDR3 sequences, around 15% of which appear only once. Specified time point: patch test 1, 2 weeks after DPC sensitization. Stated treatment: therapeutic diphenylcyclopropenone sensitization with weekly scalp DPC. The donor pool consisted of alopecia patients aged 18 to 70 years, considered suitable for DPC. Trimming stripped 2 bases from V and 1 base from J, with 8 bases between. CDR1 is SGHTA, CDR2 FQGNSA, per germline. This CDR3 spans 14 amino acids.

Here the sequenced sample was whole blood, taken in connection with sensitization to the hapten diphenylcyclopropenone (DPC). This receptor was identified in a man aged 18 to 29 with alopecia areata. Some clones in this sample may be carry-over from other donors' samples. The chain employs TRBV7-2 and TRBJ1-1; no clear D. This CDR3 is CASSLSTSNTEAFF. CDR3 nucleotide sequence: TGTGCCAGCAGCTTAAGTACATCGAACACTGAAGCTTTCTTT.